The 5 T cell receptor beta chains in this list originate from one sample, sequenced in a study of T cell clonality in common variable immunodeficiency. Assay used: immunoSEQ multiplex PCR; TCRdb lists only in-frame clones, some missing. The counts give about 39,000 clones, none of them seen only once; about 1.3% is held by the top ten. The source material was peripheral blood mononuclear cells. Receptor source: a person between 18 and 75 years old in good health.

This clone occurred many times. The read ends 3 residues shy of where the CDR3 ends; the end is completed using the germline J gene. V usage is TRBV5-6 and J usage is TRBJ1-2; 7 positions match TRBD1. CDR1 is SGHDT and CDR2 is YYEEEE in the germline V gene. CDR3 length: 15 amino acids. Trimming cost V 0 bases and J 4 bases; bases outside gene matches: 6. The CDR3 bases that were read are TGTGCCAGCAGCTTGGTCCCAGGGGGGCTCTATGGC. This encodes CASSLVPGGLYG. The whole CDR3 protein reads CASSLVPGGLYGYTF.

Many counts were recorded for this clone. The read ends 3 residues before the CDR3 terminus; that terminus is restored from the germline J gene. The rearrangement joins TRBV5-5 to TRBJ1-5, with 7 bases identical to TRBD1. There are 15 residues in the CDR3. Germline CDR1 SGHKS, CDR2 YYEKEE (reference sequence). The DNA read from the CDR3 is TGTGCCAGCAGCCCCGGGACAGCCTTATCAGGCCCC. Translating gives CASSPGTALSGP. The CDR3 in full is CASSPGTALSGPQHF.

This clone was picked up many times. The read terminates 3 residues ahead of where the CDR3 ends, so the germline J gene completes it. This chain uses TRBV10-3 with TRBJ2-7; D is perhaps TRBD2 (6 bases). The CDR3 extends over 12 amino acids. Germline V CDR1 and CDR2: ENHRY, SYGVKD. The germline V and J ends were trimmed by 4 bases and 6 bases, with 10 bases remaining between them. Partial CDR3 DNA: TGTGCCATCAGTGGGGGACTCCCCGAG. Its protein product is CAISGGLPE. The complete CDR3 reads CAISGGLPEQYF.

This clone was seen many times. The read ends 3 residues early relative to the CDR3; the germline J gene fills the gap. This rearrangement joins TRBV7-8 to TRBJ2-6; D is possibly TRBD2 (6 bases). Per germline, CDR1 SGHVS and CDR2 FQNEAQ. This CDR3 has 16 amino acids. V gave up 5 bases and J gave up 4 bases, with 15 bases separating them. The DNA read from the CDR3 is TGTGCCAGCAGCCAAGACGGGGGTACGGGGGCCAACGTC. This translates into CASSQDGGTGANV. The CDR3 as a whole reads CASSQDGGTGANVLTF.

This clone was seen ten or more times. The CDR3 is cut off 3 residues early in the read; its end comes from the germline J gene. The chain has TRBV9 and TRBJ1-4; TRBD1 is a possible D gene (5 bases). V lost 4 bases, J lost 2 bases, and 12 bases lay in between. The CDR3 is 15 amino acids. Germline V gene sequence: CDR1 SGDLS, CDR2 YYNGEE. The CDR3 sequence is CASSPTGATNEKLFF. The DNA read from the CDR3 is TGTGCCAGCAGCCCCACAGGTGCCACTAATGAAAAA.